This is a list of T cell receptor beta chains from one sample in a study of PD-1 blockade in classical Hodgkin lymphoma. Repertoires were generated with immunoSEQ multiplex PCR, while TCRdb's copy carries only in-frame clones and drops some. Of more than 12,000 clones in the sample, approximately 91% were seen once. The sequencing used CD8+ T cells from blood, collected before the fourth cycle of nivolumab. The receptors stem from a human donor with classical Hodgkin lymphoma. Both conserved end residues are part of each CDR3. D genes are given only for firm matches. Clone size is shown for a subset of rows, as once, few, many or a class of expanded clone.

D gene	CDR3 length	clone size	V gene	J gene	CDR3 protein	CDR3 DNA
NA	12	NA	TRBV15	TRBJ2-3	CATSRGGYTQYF	TGTGCCACCAGCAGAGGGGGGTATACGCAGTATTTT
NA	14	once	TRBV27	TRBJ2-7	CASSFGGPTYEQYF	TGTGCCAGCAGCTTTGGCGGGCCCACCTACGAGCAGTACTTC
NA	13	NA	TRBV27	TRBJ1-1	CASSLHSHQEAFF	TGTGCCAGCAGTTTGCACTCCCACCAAGAAGCTTTCTTT
NA	17	NA	TRBV27	TRBJ2-7	CASSLNNRTTYSYEQYF	TGTGCCAGCAGTTTAAACAACAGGACGACATACTCCTACGAGCAGTACTTC
TRBD2	17	once	TRBV7-8	TRBJ2-1	CASSLESSGRSDNEQFF	TGTGCCAGCAGCTTAGAGTCTAGCGGGAGGTCGGACAATGAGCAGTTCTTC
NA	14	NA	TRBV4-1	TRBJ2-1	CASSQVGGAGEPFF	TGCGCCAGCAGCCAAGTTGGGGGCGCGGGGGAGCCGTTCTTC
NA	16	NA	TRBV2	TRBJ2-5	CASSEALLSRQETQYF	TGTGCCAGCAGTGAAGCGCTTTTGTCTAGGCAAGAGACCCAGTACTTC
NA	16	NA	TRBV28	TRBJ2-7	CASSFAPLGSRLEQYF	TGTGCCAGCAGTTTTGCCCCTCTTGGCTCAAGGCTCGAGCAGTACTTC
TRBD1	14	NA	TRBV30	TRBJ1-2	CAWSPRTGPFGYTF	TGTGCCTGGAGTCCACGGACAGGGCCTTTTGGCTACACCTTC
NA	14	NA	TRBV2	TRBJ2-3	CATTKPRGTDTQYF	TGTGCCACCACGAAGCCCCGGGGCACAGATACGCAGTATTTT
TRBD2	18	NA	TRBV9	TRBJ2-1	CASSVGITSGTWGDEQFF	TGTGCCAGCAGCGTAGGGATTACTAGCGGGACATGGGGCGATGAGCAGTTCTTC
NA	15	NA	TRBV13	TRBJ2-7	CASSAWGKGPYEQYF	TGTGCCAGTTCAGCTTGGGGGAAAGGCCCCTACGAGCAGTACTTC
NA	14	NA	TRBV27	TRBJ2-1	CASSLTPPYNEQFF	TGTGCCAGCAGTTTAACCCCGCCCTACAATGAGCAGTTCTTC
TRBD2	14	NA	TRBV27	TRBJ2-1	CASHSGRVYNEQFF	TGTGCCAGTCATAGCGGGAGGGTCTACAATGAGCAGTTCTTC
TRBD2	16	NA	TRBV30	TRBJ2-1	CAWSVIRLAGVNEQFF	TGTGCCTGGAGTGTAATTAGACTAGCGGGAGTGAATGAGCAGTTCTTC
NA	18	NA	TRBV28	TRBJ2-1	CASSLVLEGKSSYNEQFF	TGTGCCAGCAGTTTAGTACTCGAGGGGAAGAGCTCCTACAATGAGCAGTTCTTC
NA	13	large	TRBV27	TRBJ1-2	CASSSQGSYGYTF	TGTGCCAGCAGTTCTCAGGGGAGCTATGGCTACACCTTC
TRBD2	14	once	TRBV5-1	TRBJ2-1	CASSPRGGDNEQFF	TGCGCCAGCAGCCCCCGGGGGGGAGATAATGAGCAGTTCTTC
NA	15	NA	TRBV7-2	TRBJ2-1	CASSTRTALYNEQFF	TGTGCCAGCAGCACTCGGACCGCGCTCTACAATGAGCAGTTCTTC
TRBD1	15	NA	TRBV13	TRBJ1-4	CASSDKGAGNEKLFF	TGTGCCAGCAGCGACAAGGGGGCAGGGAATGAAAAACTGTTTTTT